These 24 T cell receptor beta chains share one sample of origin, sequenced in a study of CD8+ T cells in alopecia areata. Indicated treatment: oral pan-JAK inhibitor, 5-10 mg twice daily. RNA extraction and reverse transcription yielded cDNA as sequencing template. The assay was immunoSEQ multiplex PCR, and TCRdb's table has in-frame clones only and misses some. The sample includes about 220,000 clones, under 75% seen only once; the top ten take roughly 1.4%. Specimen: CD4+ T cells sorted from blood, collected at week 4, from a patient treated with tofacitinib. These TCRs come from a human donor with alopecia areata.

This chain uses TRBV25-1 with TRBJ1-4; 7 nucleotides align to TRBD1. CDR1 MGHDK and CDR2 SYGVNS come from the germline V gene. The CDR3 loop spans 14 amino acids. V lost 5 bases to trimming and J lost 5 bases; unmatched junction nucleotides: 5. The CDR3 region has the DNA TGTGCCAGCAGTCCGACAGGGTCAAATGAAAAACTGTTTTTT. This encodes CASSPTGSNEKLFF.

The chain links TRBV5-1 to TRBJ2-5; the match to TRBD1 covers 7 bases. The CDR3 has 13 residues. Trimming took 5 bases from V and 1 from J; bases not matched to a gene: 2. CDR1 and CDR2 (germline): SGHRS, YFSETQ. CDR3 coding DNA: TGCGCCAGCAGGACAGGGCCCCAAGAGACCCAGTACTTC. It encodes CASRTGPQETQYF.

The sample holds a few counts of this clone. The chain couples TRBV29-1 to TRBJ2-5, with D possibly being TRBD1 (7 bases). This CDR3 contains 14 residues. Between the trimmed V and J ends, which lost 4 bases and 5 bases, there was a span of 17 bases. Per germline, CDR1 SQVTM and CDR2 ANQGSEA. The CDR3 protein is CSVALNRGGETQYF. The CDR3 nucleotides read TGCAGCGTTGCGTTAAACAGGGGAGGCGAGACCCAGTACTTC.

This clone came up a few times. The chain links TRBV4-1 to TRBJ2-2; D is undetermined. Per the germline V gene, CDR1 is MGHRA and CDR2 is YSYEKL. The CDR3 runs 14 residues. Trimming removed 5 bases from V and 1 base from J, with 8 bases in between. The chain's CDR3 is CASSATENTGELFF. As DNA, the CDR3 is TGCGCCAGCAGCGCGACTGAGAACACCGGGGAGCTGTTTTTT.

This chain joins TRBV30 and TRBJ1-2; D not certain. The CDR3 is 11 amino acids. The V end lost 3 bases, the J end lost 6 bases, and 8 bases lay between the germline ends. Germline lookup yields CDR1 GTSNPN and CDR2 SVGIG (reference sequence). The CDR3 DNA reads as TGTGCCTGGAGAGGATTGCATGGCTACACCTTC. It is translated as CAWRGLHGYTF.

The CDR3 loop is CASSRQSNTEAFF. CDR3 nucleotides: TGTGCCAGCAGTCGCCAGTCGAACACTGAAGCTTTCTTT. V gene TRBV6-4 combines with J gene TRBJ1-1; D gene uncertain. CDR1 and CDR2 from the germline V gene are MRHNA and SNTAGT. Trimming took 5 bases from V and 1 from J, leaving 8 bases between them. This CDR3 has 13 residues.

The chain is built from TRBV11-2 and TRBJ1-1, with D perhaps TRBD1 (5 bases). The CDR3 has 15 amino acids. The V end was cut by 8 bases, the J end by 7 bases, with 23 bases between. Germline CDR1 and CDR2: SGHAT and FQNNGV. In nucleotides, the CDR3 is TGTGCCAGCTCTTCCCGTACCGGGCAGGGAGATGAAGCTTTCTTT. This encodes CASSSRTGQGDEAFF. Looking up the rest from reference TRBV11-2 and TRBJ1-1 gives the full variable domain: EAGVAQSPRYKIIEKRQSVAFWCNPISGHATLYWYQQILGQGPKLLIQFQNNGVVDDSQLPKDRFSAERLKGVDSTLKIQPAKLEDSAVYLCASSSRTGQGDEAFFGQGTRLTVV.

This chain links TRBV27 with TRBJ2-2; D gene unclear. V gave up 2 bases and J gave up 1 base, with 2 bases separating them. The CDR3 loop spans 13 amino acids. Germline V gene lookup returns CDR1 MNHEY and CDR2 SMNVEV (reference sequence). This CDR3 reads CASSLMNTGELFF. The CDR3 DNA reads as TGTGCCAGCAGTTTAATGAACACCGGGGAGCTGTTTTTT.

The CDR3 sequence is CASSQDRGRNTEAFF. For the CDR3, the DNA is TGCGCCAGCAGCCAAGATAGGGGGCGGAACACTGAAGCTTTCTTT. This sequence joins TRBV4-3 and TRBJ1-1; the match to TRBD1 covers 7 bases. With 0 bases clipped from V and 1 base from J, the junction kept 2 bases outside the gene matches. Germline CDR1 is LGHNA and CDR2 is YSLEER. This CDR3 spans 15 amino acids.

The chain has TRBV4-2 and TRBJ1-2; D not certain. CDR1 and CDR2 (germline): LGHNA, YNFKEQ. The V end lost 1 base, the J end lost 4 bases, and 7 bases lay between the germline ends. This CDR3 is built from 13 residues. The CDR3 coding sequence is TGTGCCAGCAGCCAAGGAGGCTCCTATGGCTACACCTTC. This translates into CASSQGGSYGYTF.

The chain combines TRBV4-3 with TRBJ2-5; the D call may be TRBD1 or TRBD2 (5 bases each). Trimming took off 1 base at V and 5 bases at J, with 17 bases between the two ends. The CDR3 covers 16 residues. Germline CDR1 and CDR2: LGHNA and YSLEER. The CDR3 DNA follows: TGCGCCAGCAGCCAAGCCTTGGGGGTCTACCGGGAGACCCAGTACTTC. It encodes CASSQALGVYRETQYF.

A single count supports this clone. This rearrangement joins TRBV29-1 to TRBJ2-3; D is uncertain. V shed 1 base and J shed 2 bases, with 7 bases lying between them. Germline lookup yields CDR1 SQVTM and CDR2 ANQGSEA. This CDR3 region has 13 residues. The CDR3 DNA is TGCAGCGTTGAAGGGGTCATCACAGATACGCAGTATTTT. It codes for CSVEGVITDTQYF.

In DNA form, the CDR3 reads TGTGCCAGCAGAATTCAGGGCGGCAACACCGGGGAGCTGTTTTTT. Translation: CASRIQGGNTGELFF. The rearrangement joins TRBV27 to TRBJ2-2; perhaps TRBD1 as D (5 bases). Germline V lookup: CDR1 MNHEY, CDR2 SMNVEV (reference sequence). The CDR3 is 15 residues long. Trimming removed 6 bases at V and 2 bases at J, with 13 bases between.

Remarks on this clone: One end of the junction is discordant with germline, which a read error may explain. This sequence joins TRBV5-1 and TRBJ2-1, with D unclear. This CDR3 contains 14 residues. Germline CDR1 and CDR2: SGHRS and YFSETQ. The CDR3 reads CASSLQTSSNEQFF. The DNA of the CDR3 is TGCGCCAGCAGCTTGCAGACCTCCTCCAATGAGCAGTTCTTC.

The chain uses TRBV30 and TRBJ2-5, with 7 nucleotides matching TRBD2. This CDR3 is 13 amino acids long. Germline values: CDR1 GTSNPN, CDR2 SVGIG (reference sequence). CDR3 loop: CVLEGREQETQYF. In nucleotides, the CDR3 is TGTGTCTTAGAGGGGAGGGAACAAGAGACCCAGTACTTC. The variable domain in full, with the rest retrieved from reference TRBV30 and TRBJ2-5, is SQTIHQWPATLVQPVGSPLSLECTVEGTSNPNLYWYRQAAGRGLQLLFYSVGIGQISSEVPQNLSASRPQDRQFILSSKKLLLSDSGFYLCVLEGREQETQYFGPGTRLLVL.

The CDR3 loop reads CASSLSASQETQYF. The CDR3 DNA reads TGTGCCAGCAGCTTGTCTGCCTCCCAAGAGACCCAGTACTTC. The J gene is TRBJ2-5, the V gene TRBV5-6; D remains unclear. The germline V gene encodes CDR1 SGHDT and CDR2 YYEEEE. Deletions cut 1 base from V and 1 base from J, with 8 bases between. The CDR3 has 14 residues.

This clone was observed a few times. The chain joins TRBV19 to TRBJ2-3; 7 nucleotides match TRBD1. From germline, CDR1 is LNHDA and CDR2 SQIVND (reference sequence). With 5 bases clipped from V and 1 base from J, the junction kept 3 bases outside the gene matches. CDR3 length equals 14 residues. The CDR3 loop is CASSSTGGTDTQYF. The CDR3 DNA is TGTGCCAGTAGTTCTACAGGGGGCACAGATACGCAGTATTTT.

The V and J genes are TRBV11-2 and TRBJ2-7; D is unclear. This CDR3 comprises 12 residues. Between the trimmed V and J ends, which lost 3 bases and 6 bases, there was a span of 9 bases. Germline V CDR1 and CDR2: SGHAT, FQNNGV. CDR3 sequence reads: CASSFSRAEQYF. The CDR3 nucleotides read TGTGCCAGCAGCTTTTCAAGAGCCGAGCAGTACTTC.

The chain recombines TRBV2 with TRBJ1-6; the D is unclear. The V end lost 3 bases, the J end lost 7 bases, and 4 bases lay between the germline ends. The CDR3 is made up of 12 amino acids. Germline values: CDR1 SNHLY, CDR2 FYNNEI. CDR3 residues: CASSDSNSPLHF. CDR3 coding DNA: TGTGCCAGCAGTGACAGCAATTCACCCCTCCACTTT.

The rearrangement uses TRBV30 and TRBJ2-7, with 7 bases matching TRBD1. CDR3 length equals 16 residues. In germline, CDR1 is GTSNPN, CDR2 SVGIG (reference sequence). Losses at the gene ends were 1 base for V and 2 bases for J; bases not matched to a gene: 11. DNA for the CDR3: TGTGCCTGGAGTGGTAGGGGTCCAGGGGGTGCCTACGAGCAGTACTTC. As protein: CAWSGRGPGGAYEQYF.

As concerns this clone: The same CDR3 arises from other DNA sequences in this sample as well. The rearrangement links TRBV29-1 to TRBJ2-2; D is unresolved. The germline CDR1 and CDR2 sequences are SQVTM and ANQGSEA. There are 10 residues in the CDR3. Deletions cut 7 bases from V and 6 bases from J, with 6 bases between. Here the CDR3 reads CSAGAGELFF. The CDR3 DNA follows: TGCAGCGCTGGAGCCGGGGAGCTGTTTTTT.

This chain joins TRBV20-1 and TRBJ2-4; D gene uncertain. Trimming took off 3 bases at V and 8 bases at J, with 5 bases between the two ends. CDR1 and CDR2 (germline): DFQATT, SNEGSKA (reference sequence). The CDR3 has 10 amino acids. The CDR3 loop is CSASGDIQYF. The DNA for the CDR3 is TGCAGTGCTAGTGGAGACATTCAGTACTTC.

This clone was seen more than once but under ten times. This sequence joins TRBV4-3 and TRBJ1-6; 9 bases map to TRBD1. V shed 2 bases and J 6 bases; nucleotides not matched to a gene: 5. Germline V CDR1 and CDR2: LGHNA, YSLEER. The CDR3 loop spans 16 amino acids. In DNA form, the CDR3 reads TGCGCCAGCAGCCAACTCGGGACAGGGAGTAATTCACCCCTCCACTTT. Its protein product is CASSQLGTGSNSPLHF.

V is TRBV4-1 and J is TRBJ2-7; 7 nucleotides match TRBD1. This CDR3 has 15 residues. J lost 0 bases, V lost 4 bases, and 6 bases had no gene match. Germline assignment: CDR1 MGHRA and CDR2 YSYEKL. CDR3 in amino acids: CASSPEGGPSYEQYF. The CDR3 DNA reads as TGCGCCAGCAGCCCGGAAGGGGGCCCCTCCTACGAGCAGTACTTC.